Listed below are T cell receptor beta chains from one sample, sequenced in a study of cytomegalovirus exposure and HLA in healthy donors. The repertoire was sequenced with immunoSEQ multiplex PCR; TCRdb's copy has only in-frame clones and lacks some. This table has 170,000 or so clones, 84% appearing once. Sequencing was done on a sample of PBMCs. The receptor set was obtained from a man in his fifties in good health and CMV-seropositive. Both conserved end residues are part of each CDR3. The D gene is left open where the match is weak. Only some rows state a clone size, as once, few, many or a class for expanded clones.

cdr3_aa	cdr3_nt	clone_size	d_call	v_call	j_call
CASSPGPGNEQFF	TGTGCCAGCAGCCCTGGGCCCGGCAATGAGCAGTTCTTC	few	NA	TRBV11-2	TRBJ2-1
CASSEASQVRNTIYF	TGTGCCAGCAGTGAAGCGAGCCAGGTTCGGAACACCATATATTTT	NA	NA	TRBV6-1	TRBJ1-3
CASSLPRDRYTF	TGTGCCAGCAGCTTGCCCAGGGACAGATACACCTTC	NA	TRBD1	TRBV5-6	TRBJ1-2
CAWRAFGGQDHNEQFF	TGTGCCTGGAGGGCCTTCGGAGGCCAAGACCACAATGAGCAGTTCTTC	once	NA	TRBV30	TRBJ2-1
CASSFSGRRETQYF	TGTGCCAGCAGCTTTAGCGGGAGAAGGGAGACCCAGTACTTC	once	TRBD2	TRBV11-3	TRBJ2-5
CASSLGTGKGEQYF	TGCGCCAGCAGCTTGGGTACAGGGAAGGGCGAGCAGTACTTC	NA	NA	TRBV5-1	TRBJ2-7
CVSSPEKGLYEQYF	TGCGTCAGCAGCCCCGAAAAGGGACTTTACGAGCAGTACTTC	NA	NA	TRBV5-1	TRBJ2-7
CASRGGTASTDTQYF	TGTGCCAGCAGAGGCGGGACGGCTAGCACAGATACGCAGTATTTT	NA	NA	TRBV6-1	TRBJ2-3
CASSPTVPKNIQYF	TGCGCCAGCAGCCCTACGGTTCCCAAAAACATTCAGTACTTC	NA	NA	TRBV5-1	TRBJ2-4
CASSWGQGTNEQFF	TGTGCCAGCAGTTGGGGACAGGGAACGAATGAGCAGTTCTTC	NA	TRBD1	TRBV27	TRBJ2-1
CASSDREGLSTEAFF	TGTGCCAGCAGTGATAGGGAGGGGCTTAGTACTGAAGCTTTCTTT	NA	NA	TRBV6-1	TRBJ1-1
CASSPLGTGGETQYF	TGTGCCAGCAGTCCACTGGGGACAGGGGGCGAGACCCAGTACTTC	NA	TRBD1	TRBV6-5	TRBJ2-5
CASSVGGQGAFTGELFF	TGTGCCAGCAGCGTAGGGGGACAGGGGGCCTTCACCGGGGAGCTGTTTTTT	NA	TRBD1	TRBV9	TRBJ2-2
CASSPGQGKPQHF	TGTGCCAGCAGCCCCGGACAGGGGAAGCCCCAGCATTTT	NA	TRBD1	TRBV6-5	TRBJ1-5
CAWSVFYGGPRFF	TGTGCCTGGAGTGTATTCTACGGGGGGCCTCGGTTCTTC	NA	NA	TRBV30	TRBJ2-1
CASSLWGDGYTF	TGTGCCAGCAGCTTGTGGGGGGATGGCTACACCTTC	NA	NA	TRBV11-3	TRBJ1-2
CASSEAGGGDYGYTF	TGTGCCAGCAGTGAAGCGGGGGGAGGGGACTATGGCTACACCTTC	NA	NA	TRBV2	TRBJ1-2
CASRSTSTGDLFF	TGTGCCAGCAGGTCTACATCGACAGGGGATCTGTTCTTC	once	TRBD1	TRBV6-5	TRBJ2-1
CASSVVAGGREQFF	TGCGCCAGCAGCGTCGTAGCGGGAGGGAGGGAGCAGTTCTTC	NA	TRBD2	TRBV5-1	TRBJ2-1
CASSEETGTNQPQHF	TGTGCCAGCAGTGAAGAGACAGGGACAAATCAGCCCCAGCATTTT	NA	TRBD1	TRBV2	TRBJ1-5
CASRARGLYGYTF	TGTGCCAGCAGGGCCAGGGGGCTCTATGGCTACACCTTC	NA	TRBD1	TRBV6-5	TRBJ1-2
CASSLERVAGVLGETQYF	TGTGCCAGCAGCTTAGAGCGGGTAGCGGGGGTTCTAGGAGAGACCCAGTACTTC	NA	TRBD2	TRBV7-9	TRBJ2-5
CASSLAVSAYGYTF	TGTGCCAGCAGCTTAGCAGTTAGCGCCTATGGCTACACCTTC	NA	NA	TRBV7-9	TRBJ1-2
CASSQSGTSANEQFF	TGCGCCAGCAGCCAGTCCGGGACTAGTGCCAATGAGCAGTTCTTC	NA	TRBD2	TRBV4-1	TRBJ2-1
CASSDGQGSGNTIYF	TGTGCCAGCAGTGATGGACAGGGGTCTGGAAACACCATATATTTT	NA	TRBD1	TRBV2	TRBJ1-3
CASSSGRTHNQPQHF	TGTGCCAGCAGCTCCGGGCGGACTCACAATCAGCCCCAGCATTTT	NA	NA	TRBV7-8	TRBJ1-5
CASSLVGQGWTEAFF	TGTGCCAGCAGCTTAGTGGGACAGGGTTGGACTGAAGCTTTCTTT	NA	TRBD1	TRBV11-3	TRBJ1-1
CASSEGTNGYTF	TGTGCCAGCAGTGAGGGGACTAACGGCTACACCTTC	NA	NA	TRBV2	TRBJ1-2
CASTGLGQGNTEAFF	TGCGCCAGCACCGGGCTGGGGCAGGGGAACACTGAAGCTTTCTTT	once	NA	TRBV10-2	TRBJ1-1
CASSVEGTGGKYGYTF	TGTGCCAGCAGCGTAGAGGGGACAGGGGGCAAATATGGCTACACCTTC	NA	TRBD1	TRBV9	TRBJ1-2
CASSLVGVTEAFF	TGTGCCAGCAGCTTAGTCGGGGTTACTGAAGCTTTCTTT	few	NA	TRBV7-8	TRBJ1-1
CASSRSGGLAVNEQFF	TGTGCCAGCAGCCGTTCGGGGGGGCTAGCGGTTAATGAGCAGTTCTTC	NA	TRBD2	TRBV7-9	TRBJ2-1
CASSADGGFNQPQHF	TGTGCCAGCAGCGCGGACGGGGGGTTCAATCAGCCCCAGCATTTT	NA	NA	TRBV2	TRBJ1-5
CASSGDRVNTEAFF	TGTGCCAGCAGCGGGGACAGGGTGAACACTGAAGCTTTCTTT	NA	TRBD1	TRBV5-4	TRBJ1-1
CASSLSGASENEQYF	TGTGCCAGCAGCCTCAGTGGGGCATCGGAAAACGAGCAGTACTTC	NA	NA	TRBV11-2	TRBJ2-7
CAWSVLTSGRNEQFF	TGTGCCTGGAGTGTATTGACTAGCGGGAGAAATGAGCAGTTCTTC	NA	TRBD2	TRBV30	TRBJ2-1
CASSLGANRGTDTQYF	TGTGCCAGCAGCTTAGGAGCGAATAGGGGAACAGATACGCAGTATTTT	NA	NA	TRBV11-2	TRBJ2-3
CASSSRLAGGFTDTQYF	TGTGCCAGCAGCTCCAGACTAGCGGGGGGTTTTACGGATACGCAGTATTTT	NA	TRBD2	TRBV7-8	TRBJ2-3
CASSLGRAVTNEQFF	TGTGCCAGCAGCTTAGGGAGGGCCGTGACGAATGAGCAGTTCTTC	NA	NA	TRBV7-2	TRBJ2-1
CASSLPLSPTEAFF	TGTGCCAGCAGCCTCCCACTATCCCCCACTGAAGCTTTCTTT	few	NA	TRBV14	TRBJ1-1
CASSLSSGQGGPRSGYTF	TGTGCCAGCAGTTTATCCTCGGGACAGGGAGGGCCGCGTTCTGGCTACACCTTC	NA	TRBD1	TRBV27	TRBJ1-2
CASSTSTGRAHHEQFF	TGCGCCAGCAGCACCTCGACAGGACGAGCTCACCATGAGCAGTTCTTC	NA	NA	TRBV5-1	TRBJ2-1
CASPGRVTGELFF	TGTGCCAGCCCTGGGAGGGTAACCGGGGAGCTGTTTTTT	NA	TRBD2	TRBV7-9	TRBJ2-2
CASSITGTGGTNYGYTF	TGTGCCAGTAGTATAACGGGGACAGGGGGCACCAACTATGGCTACACCTTC	NA	TRBD1	TRBV19	TRBJ1-2
CASSPGTSGSWEETQYF	TGTGCCAGCAGCCCCGGGACTAGCGGGAGTTGGGAAGAGACCCAGTACTTC	NA	TRBD2	TRBV7-2	TRBJ2-5
CASSLNSGGVYEQYF	TGTGCCAGCAGCCTCAATAGCGGGGGGGTCTACGAGCAGTACTTC	NA	TRBD2	TRBV4-2	TRBJ2-7
CASRERQGSNSPLHF	TGTGCCAGCAGAGAACGACAGGGGTCGAATTCACCCCTCCACTTT	NA	TRBD1	TRBV6-5	TRBJ1-6
CASSSGGAYHEQFF	TGTGCCAGCAGCTCCGGGGGGGCGTACCATGAGCAGTTCTTC	NA	TRBD2	TRBV14	TRBJ2-1
CASSADNSNQPQHF	TGTGCCAGCAGTGCCGACAATAGCAATCAGCCCCAGCATTTT	NA	NA	TRBV6-1	TRBJ1-5